This TCR beta chain was profiled in a study of T cell repertoires in cytomegalovirus infection. Across the whole study: Public TCR beta signatures indicated both CMV infection and matching HLA type. General study points: Clonotypes of TCR beta that were HLA-C-restricted and CMV-specific dominated the ex vivo response. Pooled public TCR beta family frequency picked out CMV carriers with the relevant HLA.

MiXCR, applied by TCRdb to the reads, yields one record per CDR3 protein. The sample yields roughly 280,000 distinct CDR3 sequences, roughly an eighth seen once. The table lists this clonotype with many counts. Its specificity is unknown. Sequencing was carried out using PBMCs. This clonotype originated in a human donor in good health (CMV status not recorded). Some clones in this sample may be carry-over from other donors' samples.

The CDR3 sequence: CSARQDRGETQYF. CDR3 nucleotides: TGCAGTGCTAGACAGGACAGGGGCGAGACCCAGTACTTC. The rearrangement uses TRBV20-1 and TRBJ2-5, with 9 bases fitting TRBD1. Unmatched junction bases numbered 3, after V lost 2 bases and J lost 5 bases. The CDR3 loop spans 13 amino acids. The germline V gene has CDR1 DFQATT and CDR2 SNEGSKA (reference sequence).